This T cell receptor (beta chain) derives from a study of OX40 agonist ivuxolimab in advanced cancers. Study background: Ivuxolimab, an antibody that agonizes OX40 (CD134), was administered to the patients. From about 23 to 85 years was the age range, with a mean of roughly 59 years, and about 83% were male. Overall study results and limits: CD8+ T cells were the subset that, on average, had more expanded clones than CD4+.

Germline values: CDR1 SGHAT, CDR2 FQNNGV. This CDR3 region has 19 residues. Between the trimmed V and J ends, which lost 3 bases and 0 bases, there was a span of 24 bases. Assay: immunoSEQ multiplex PCR; the TCRdb copy retains only in-frame clones and omits some. The sample consists of 11,000 to 15,000 clones, 85% to 95% of them appearing once. Remarks on this clone: Its antigen is as yet unknown.

This chain links TRBV11-2 with TRBJ2-7, with D maybe TRBD1 (6 bases). Sequences were derived from CD4+ or CD8+ T cells sorted from blood, sampled in a trial of the OX40 agonist ivuxolimab. This clonotype was obtained from an adult with an advanced solid tumor such as melanoma, head and neck, liver or kidney cancer. This chain's CDR3 is CASSFPTRLGAGDSYEQYF. The CDR3 bases are TGTGCCAGCAGCTTTCCCACGCGATTGGGGGCAGGGGACTCCTACGAGCAGTACTTC.